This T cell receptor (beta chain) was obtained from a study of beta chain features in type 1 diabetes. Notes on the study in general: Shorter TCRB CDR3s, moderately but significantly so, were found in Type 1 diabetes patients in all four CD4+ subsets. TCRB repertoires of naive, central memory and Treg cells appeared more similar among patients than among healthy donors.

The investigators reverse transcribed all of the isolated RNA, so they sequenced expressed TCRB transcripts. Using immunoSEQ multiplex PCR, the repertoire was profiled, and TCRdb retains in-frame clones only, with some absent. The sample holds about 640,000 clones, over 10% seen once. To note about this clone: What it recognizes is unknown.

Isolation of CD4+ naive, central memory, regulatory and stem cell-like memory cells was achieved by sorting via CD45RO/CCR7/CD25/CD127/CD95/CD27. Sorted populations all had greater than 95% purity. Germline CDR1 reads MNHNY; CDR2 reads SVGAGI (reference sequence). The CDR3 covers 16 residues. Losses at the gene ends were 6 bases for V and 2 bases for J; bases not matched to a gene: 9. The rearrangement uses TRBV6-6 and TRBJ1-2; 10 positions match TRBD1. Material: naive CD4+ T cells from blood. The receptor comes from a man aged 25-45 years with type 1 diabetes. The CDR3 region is CASSRRDRGRNYGYTF. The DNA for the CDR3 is TGTGCCAGCAGCCGAAGGGACAGGGGCCGGAACTATGGCTACACCTTC.